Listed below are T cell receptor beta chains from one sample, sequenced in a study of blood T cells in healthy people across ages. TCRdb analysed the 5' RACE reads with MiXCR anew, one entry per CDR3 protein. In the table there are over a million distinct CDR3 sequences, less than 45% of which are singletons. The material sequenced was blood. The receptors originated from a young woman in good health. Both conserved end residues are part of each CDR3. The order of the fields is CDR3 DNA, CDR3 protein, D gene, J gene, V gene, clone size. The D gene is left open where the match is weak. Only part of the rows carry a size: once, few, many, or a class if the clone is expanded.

TGTGCCAGCAGTCCCATACTAGCGGGAGGGCCCAACGAGCAGTACTTC | CASSPILAGGPNEQYF | TRBD2 | TRBJ2-7 | TRBV28 | NA
TGTGCCAGCATGGACAGGGGATATGAAAAACTGTTTTTT | CASMDRGYEKLFF | TRBD1 | TRBJ1-4 | TRBV6-5 | NA
TGCAGCGTATCATACAATGAGCAGTTCTTC | CSVSYNEQFF | NA | TRBJ2-1 | TRBV29-1 | many
TGTGCCAGCAGTGAGAGCAGGGTGGGGTTTCACGGGGAGCTGTTTTTT | CASSESRVGFHGELFF | NA | TRBJ2-2 | TRBV6-1 | NA
TGCGCCAGCAGTGGGGTAGGAAGCGAGCCCTCCTACAATGAGCAGTTCTTC | CASSGVGSEPSYNEQFF | NA | TRBJ2-1 | TRBV10-2 | NA
TGTGCCAGCAGCCTGGACAGGGGCTATAATGATCAGTTCTTC | CASSLDRGYNDQFF | TRBD1 | TRBJ2-1 | TRBV6-5 | NA
TGTGCCAGCAGCGTAGCGGGTCTAGCGGGATTGGATACGCAGTATTTT | CASSVAGLAGLDTQYF | TRBD2 | TRBJ2-3 | TRBV9 | NA
TGCAGTGCTAGCGAGGGAGGCCGAAGCACAGATACGCAGTATTTT | CSASEGGRSTDTQYF | NA | TRBJ2-3 | TRBV20-1 | NA
TGCAGCGTTGAAATTGTCCTAAAGGCCGGGGAGCTGTTTTTT | CSVEIVLKAGELFF | NA | TRBJ2-2 | TRBV29-1 | NA
TGTGCCAGCAGCCCTTCTGGGGTGGGCTATGGCTACACCTTC | CASSPSGVGYGYTF | NA | TRBJ1-2 | TRBV7-9 | few
TGCGCCAGCAGCCCGCTAGGACAGGGACGTGAAAAACTGTTTTTT | CASSPLGQGREKLFF | TRBD1 | TRBJ1-4 | TRBV5-1 | NA
TGCAGTGCTAGCGTCGCGGAGTCCCAAGAGACCCAGTACTTC | CSASVAESQETQYF | NA | TRBJ2-5 | TRBV20-1 | NA
TGTGCCAGCACCCGGCCAGGGACCAAGAGCACTGAAGCTTTCTTT | CASTRPGTKSTEAFF | NA | TRBJ1-1 | TRBV12-3/TRBV12-4 | NA
TGCGCCAGCAGCGACCAGGCCGGGGTGACTGAAGCTTTCTTT | CASSDQAGVTEAFF | NA | TRBJ1-1 | TRBV4-3 | few
TGTGCCAGCAGTTCAGCGGACCGAAGGAGCTCCTACGAGCAGTACTTC | CASSSADRRSSYEQYF | NA | TRBJ2-7 | TRBV28 | NA
TGCAGCGTAAGGGACAGCCTTTCCTACGAGCAGTACTTC | CSVRDSLSYEQYF | TRBD1 | TRBJ2-7 | TRBV29-1 | few
TGTGCCAGCAGGGGACAGGGGGCGCATACAGATACTCAGTATTTT | CASRGQGAHTDTQYF | TRBD1 | TRBJ2-3 | TRBV28 | NA
TGTGCCAGCAGTTACTTGGGACAGCCCTACGAGCAGTACTTC | CASSYLGQPYEQYF | TRBD1 | TRBJ2-7 | TRBV6-6 | NA
TGCAGTGCCTACTCTTTCGGTTCGAACACTGAAGCTTTCTTT | CSAYSFGSNTEAFF | NA | TRBJ1-1 | TRBV20-1 | many
TGTGCCAGCAGTTACAGGGGGCTGAATACGCAGTATTTT | CASSYRGLNTQYF | TRBD1 | TRBJ2-3 | TRBV6-8 | few
TGTGCTAGTGCTAAACAGGGGGTTACAGATACGCAGTATTTT | CASAKQGVTDTQYF | TRBD1 | TRBJ2-3 | TRBV12-5 | few
TGTGCCAGCAGTTACACTAGCGGGGGGGCAGATACGCAGTATTTT | CASSYTSGGADTQYF | TRBD2 | TRBJ2-3 | TRBV6-5 | many
TGCGCCAGCAGCCAACGATTTGGGGGGGCCCCCAATGAGCAGTTCTTC | CASSQRFGGAPNEQFF | NA | TRBJ2-1 | TRBV4-1 | many
TGTGCCAGCAGCCTGGGAGGTGGGACAGCGAATGAAAAACTGTTTTTT | CASSLGGGTANEKLFF | TRBD1 | TRBJ1-4 | TRBV11-2 | NA
TGTGCCACCAGACCTCGGACAGGGACCCGTGGCTACACCTTC | CATRPRTGTRGYTF | TRBD1 | TRBJ1-2 | TRBV24-1 | NA
TGTGCCAGCAGTTTAGGACCGGGACAGGGGGCGGATGAGCAGTACTTC | CASSLGPGQGADEQYF | TRBD1 | TRBJ2-5 | TRBV12-3/TRBV12-4 | NA
TGTGCCAGCAGCTTAGCGCGTAGGGCGGACGGCTACACCTTC | CASSLARRADGYTF | NA | TRBJ1-2 | TRBV7-2 | NA
TGCAGCGTTGAAGACCGGACAGGGCCACAGACCCAGTACTTC | CSVEDRTGPQTQYF | TRBD1 | TRBJ2-5 | TRBV29-1 | NA
TGTGCCAGCAGTTACTCCGGGACTAGCGGACCCAATGAGCAGTTCTTC | CASSYSGTSGPNEQFF | TRBD2 | TRBJ2-1 | TRBV6-5 | NA
TGCAGCGCTCGGCCAGGCTACACCTTC | CSARPGYTF | NA | TRBJ1-2 | TRBV20-1 | NA
TGTGCCAGCAGTGACGGACCTCCAACTAATGAAAAACTGTTTTTT | CASSDGPPTNEKLFF | NA | TRBJ1-4 | TRBV6-1 | few
TGCGCCAGCGCACTAGCGGGTCGGGACAATGAGCAGTTCTTC | CASALAGRDNEQFF | TRBD2 | TRBJ2-1 | TRBV10-2 | NA
TGTGCCATCAGTGAACCCCTAGGGACCGGGGAGCTGTTTTTT | CAISEPLGTGELFF | NA | TRBJ2-2 | TRBV10-3 | NA
TGTGCCAGCAGTAACCCGGTACGGGTCCATGAGCAGTTCTTC | CASSNPVRVHEQFF | NA | TRBJ2-1 | TRBV6-5 | NA
TGCGCCAGCAGCCCGACGGGCAGGGAGCATGGCTACACCTTC | CASSPTGREHGYTF | NA | TRBJ1-2 | TRBV5-1 | NA
TGTGCCAGCGGTAGGCAGGGGAGTTCAGATACGCAGTATTTT | CASGRQGSSDTQYF | NA | TRBJ2-3 | TRBV27 | few
TGTGCCAGCAGCAAAGATGAACACCCTAGCAATCAGCCCCAGCATTTT | CASSKDEHPSNQPQHF | NA | TRBJ1-5 | TRBV21-1 | NA
TGTGCCAGCAGTGAGGGTGGGACTAGCGGTTACAATGAGCAGTACTTC | CASSEGGTSGYNEQYF | TRBD2 | TRBJ2-7 | TRBV25-1 | NA
TGTGCCAGCAGTTCCTCCGGGACAGGGGAAAACGAGCAGTACTTC | CASSSSGTGENEQYF | TRBD1 | TRBJ2-7 | TRBV28 | few
TGTGCCAGCAGTTCCTACAGGGGGCCGGCGGGGCAGTACTTC | CASSSYRGPAGQYF | TRBD1 | TRBJ2-7 | TRBV12-3/TRBV12-4 | few
TGTGCCAGCAGCATCCGGACAGGGAGGGAAAAACTGTTTTTT | CASSIRTGREKLFF | NA | TRBJ1-4 | TRBV21-1 | NA
TGCGCCAGCAGCCAAGATCTGAGCCTTTATGAGCAGTTCTTC | CASSQDLSLYEQFF | NA | TRBJ2-1 | TRBV4-3 | once
TGTGCCACCAGCAGAGATTACAGGGAACTAGCGGTTACGCAGTATTTT | CATSRDYRELAVTQYF | TRBD2 | TRBJ2-3 | TRBV15 | few
TGTGCCAGCAGTTTAAGGGCGAACCCCTCCTACAATGAGCGGTACTTC | CASSLRANPSYNERYF | NA | TRBJ2-1 | TRBV27 | NA